Listed below are T cell receptor beta chains from one sample, sequenced in a study of blood T cell repertoires in COVID-19. Only in-frame clones appear in the TCRdb table, and some are missing; sequencing was by immunoSEQ multiplex PCR. This table has 120,000 to 150,000 clones, approximately 85% appearing once. The source material was peripheral blood. Every receptor here comes from a woman aged 60 to 75 with COVID-19, enrolled during active disease. Each CDR3 is given with its conserved first and last residue. D genes are given only for firm matches. Some rows have no size entry. The others give once, few or many, or a class for an expanded clone.

j_gene | d_gene | v_gene | abundance | CDR3nt | CDR3aa
TRBJ2-7 | TRBD2 | TRBV15 | NA | TGTGCCACCAGCAGAGTGAGCGGGGGACCCTACGAGCAGTACTTC | CATSRVSGGPYEQYF
TRBJ2-7 | TRBD2 | TRBV6-6 | few | TGTGCCAGCAGTTACTCCCCACTAGCGGGGAACGACGAGCAGTACTTC | CASSYSPLAGNDEQYF
TRBJ2-3 | NA | TRBV19 | NA | TGTGCCAGTAGTATAGTCCTCACAGATACGCAGTATTTT | CASSIVLTDTQYF
TRBJ2-3 | TRBD1 | TRBV27 | NA | TGTGCCAGCAGTTTTTCCGGGACAGGGATAGATACGCAGTATTTT | CASSFSGTGIDTQYF
TRBJ1-2 | TRBD1 | TRBV6-5 | NA | TGTGCCAGCAGTTACACCGGGACAGGGAATGGCTACACCTTC | CASSYTGTGNGYTF
TRBJ2-6 | NA | TRBV28 | NA | TGTGCCAGCAGTTCCCGGACAGTCTCTGGGGCCAACGTCCTGACTTTC | CASSSRTVSGANVLTF
TRBJ2-3 | NA | TRBV2 | NA | TGTGCCAGCACCTTCAATCGGGGAGATACGCAGTATTTT | CASTFNRGDTQYF
TRBJ2-7 | NA | TRBV19 | NA | TGTGCCAGTAGTATCCGGGGGAATTCCTACGAGCAGTACTTC | CASSIRGNSYEQYF
TRBJ2-1 | NA | TRBV18 | few | TGTGCCAGCTCACGGGGGGAGCGCTCCTACAATGAGCAGTTCTTC | CASSRGERSYNEQFF
TRBJ1-1 | TRBD1 | TRBV4-1 | few | TGCGCCAGCAGCCATGGGGACAGGGGCCGCACTGAAGCTTTCTTT | CASSHGDRGRTEAFF
TRBJ1-1 | NA | TRBV11-1 | NA | TGTGCCAGCAGCTCAGCGGGACTTATGAACACTGAAGCTTTCTTT | CASSSAGLMNTEAFF
TRBJ2-3 | TRBD2 | TRBV20-1 | NA | TGCAGTGCTAGTTCGAGCGGGGGGGAAACAGATACGCAGTATTTT | CSASSSGGETDTQYF
TRBJ2-7 | NA | TRBV3-1/TRBV3-2 | NA | TGTGCCAGCAGCCAAGAGGGGAGCTTCTACGAGCAGTACTTC | CASSQEGSFYEQYF
TRBJ1-4 | NA | TRBV21-1 | NA | TGTGCCAGCGTCGATCGACAGGGAAATGAAAAACTGTTTTTT | CASVDRQGNEKLFF
TRBJ2-3 | NA | TRBV10-3 | few | TGTGCCATCACGGGAGGACAGGGTGTAGCAGATACGCAGTATTTT | CAITGGQGVADTQYF
TRBJ1-1 | NA | TRBV30 | NA | TGTGCCTGGAGTAAGGGGGTCACTGAAGCTTTCTTT | CAWSKGVTEAFF
TRBJ1-6 | NA | TRBV18 | NA | TGTGCCAGCTCACCACCCAGGACGGGGGATTCACCCCTCCACTTT | CASSPPRTGDSPLHF
TRBJ2-7 | TRBD2 | TRBV25-1 | NA | TGTGCCAGTGGACTAGCGGGCTCCTACGAGCAGTACTTC | CASGLAGSYEQYF
TRBJ1-2 | TRBD1 | TRBV29-1 | NA | TGCAGTGGGAGACAGGGACCTAACTATGGCTACACCTTC | CSGRQGPNYGYTF
TRBJ2-7 | TRBD1 | TRBV18 | NA | TGTGCCAGCTCACCTTCCCGGGACAGACCCTACGAGCAGTACTTC | CASSPSRDRPYEQYF
TRBJ2-1 | TRBD2 | TRBV28 | NA | TGTGCCAGCGCCAACGGGGGGGATGGGGACAATGAGCAGTTCTTC | CASANGGDGDNEQFF
TRBJ1-6 | TRBD1 | TRBV9 | NA | TGTGCCAGCAGCCCACACCCAAGGACAGGGAGTCGGAATTCACCCCTCCACTTT | CASSPHPRTGSRNSPLHF
TRBJ2-3 | NA | TRBV2 | NA | TGTGCCAGCAGTGAAGCCTCGGGGAGGGATACGCAGTATTTT | CASSEASGRDTQYF
TRBJ1-1 | NA | TRBV19 | NA | TGTGCCAGTAGTACCTACGACAGAGTGAACACTGAAGCTTTCTTT | CASSTYDRVNTEAFF
TRBJ2-2 | TRBD1 | TRBV11-3 | NA | TGTGCCAGCAGGTCAGGGGGCATGGACACCGGGGAGCTGTTTTTT | CASRSGGMDTGELFF
TRBJ1-2 | NA | TRBV6-5 | NA | TGTGCCAGCAGGCGAACCTATGGCTACACCTTC | CASRRTYGYTF
TRBJ2-5 | NA | TRBV5-5 | NA | TGTGCCAGCAGTTACAGTGAGGAGACCCAGTACTTC | CASSYSEETQYF
TRBJ2-7 | TRBD2 | TRBV5-6 | NA | TGTGCCAGCAGCAAATCACTAGCGGGGGTATACGAGCAGTACTTC | CASSKSLAGVYEQYF
TRBJ1-2 | TRBD1 | TRBV28 | NA | TGTGCCAGCAGTTTGACCGGACAGGGATGGAGGAACTATGGCTACACCTTC | CASSLTGQGWRNYGYTF
TRBJ1-6 | NA | TRBV14 | NA | TGTGCCAGCAGCCTCCTCCCCGCGGATCATTCACCCCTCCACTTT | CASSLLPADHSPLHF
TRBJ2-1 | TRBD2 | TRBV5-1 | few | TGCGCCAGCAGCTTGGGGGTAGCGGGGGCCTCCTACAATGAGCAGTTCTTC | CASSLGVAGASYNEQFF
TRBJ2-7 | TRBD1 | TRBV11-1 | NA | TGTGCCAGCAGCTCCGGGACAGGGAAGAGCTCCTACGAGCAGTACTTC | CASSSGTGKSSYEQYF
TRBJ1-5 | NA | TRBV6-5 | NA | TGTGCCAGCACAGAAGGTACAGGTTGGAATCAGCCCCAGCATTTT | CASTEGTGWNQPQHF
TRBJ1-6 | TRBD1 | TRBV5-4 | NA | TGTGCCAGCAGCTGGGAGCCACAGGGGACCAATTCACCCCTCCACTTT | CASSWEPQGTNSPLHF
TRBJ1-4 | TRBD1 | TRBV28 | NA | TGTGCCAGCAGTTTAGGGACAGGGGTGGAAAAACTGTTTTTT | CASSLGTGVEKLFF
TRBJ1-5 | NA | TRBV7-8 | few | TGTGCCAGCAGCTTAGTGGGGGGTCAGCCCCAGCATTTT | CASSLVGGQPQHF
TRBJ2-1 | NA | TRBV3-1/TRBV3-2 | NA | TGTGCCAGCAGCCAAGGCGTGGTCAATGAGCAGTTCTTC | CASSQGVVNEQFF
TRBJ2-3 | TRBD2 | TRBV11-2 | NA | TGTGCCAGCAGCTTAGACGAGCGGGGGGACACAGATACGCAGTATTTT | CASSLDERGDTDTQYF
TRBJ2-1 | TRBD1 | TRBV4-3 | NA | TGCGCCAGCAGCCAAGACGCCAGGGGGTACAATGAGCAGTTCTTC | CASSQDARGYNEQFF
TRBJ1-5 | TRBD1 | TRBV6-1 | NA | TGTGCCAGCAGTTCCGACAGGGGAATTCGTCAGCCCCAGCATTTT | CASSSDRGIRQPQHF
TRBJ1-1 | TRBD1 | TRBV5-4 | NA | TGTGCCAGCAACCACGGGACAGTGAACACTGAAGCTTTCTTT | CASNHGTVNTEAFF
TRBJ1-2 | TRBD1 | TRBV3-1/TRBV3-2 | NA | TGTGCCAGCAGCCAAGTGGGACAGGGGTATGGCTACACCTTC | CASSQVGQGYGYTF